This paragraph reports one T cell receptor (beta chain). Per the original data handling: Amplifying reference gene primers gave estimates of nucleated cell counts. Only in-frame clones appear in the TCRdb table, and some are missing; sequencing was by immunoSEQ multiplex PCR. Clone size and V and J calls were adopted from that table, with D and trimming inferred from the DNA. The sample consists of around 190,000 clones, around 80% of them appearing once. This sample was taken from a study of blood T cell repertoires in COVID-19. Study at large: Some COVID-19 samples were acute and others convalescent; all came from the United States, Italy and Spain. Nucleic acid was either cDNA or gDNA, and it came from T cells, B-cell-depleted T cells, or PBMCs.

Germline-derived CDR1 and CDR2 are KGHDR and SFDVKD. Trimming at V came to 5 bases and at J to 3 bases, leaving 4 bases not matched to a gene. CDR3 length: 15 amino acids. This rearrangement joins TRBV24-1 to TRBJ2-2; TRBD1 matches 8 bases. This receptor was identified in a woman in her fifties or sixties with acute or convalescent COVID-19. Source material: peripheral blood. The CDR3 protein is CATSAKDRDTGELFF. CDR3 DNA: TGTGCCACCAGTGCCAAGGACAGGGACACCGGGGAGCTGTTTTTT.